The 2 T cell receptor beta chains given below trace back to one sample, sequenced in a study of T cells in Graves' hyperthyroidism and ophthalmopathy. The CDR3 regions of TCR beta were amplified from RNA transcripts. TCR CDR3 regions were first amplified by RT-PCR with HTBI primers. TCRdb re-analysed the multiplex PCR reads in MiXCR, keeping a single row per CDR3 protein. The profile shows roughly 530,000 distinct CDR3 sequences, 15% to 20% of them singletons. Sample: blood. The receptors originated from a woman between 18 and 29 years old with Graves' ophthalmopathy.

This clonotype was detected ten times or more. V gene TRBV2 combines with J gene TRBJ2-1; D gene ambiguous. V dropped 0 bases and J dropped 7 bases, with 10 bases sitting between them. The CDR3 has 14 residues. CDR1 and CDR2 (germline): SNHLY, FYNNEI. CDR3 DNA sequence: TGTGCCAGCAGTGAAGCGGTGGCCTGGAATGAGCAGTTCTTC. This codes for CASSEAVAWNEQFF.

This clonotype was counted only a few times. CDR3 bases: TGTGCCAGCTCACCTGACAGGGGCCCTTGGCCCCTCCACTTT. Its protein product is CASSPDRGPWPLHF. The V gene is TRBV18, the J gene TRBJ1-6; 8 bases align to TRBD1. The CDR3 length is 14 residues. Germline values: CDR1 KGHSH, CDR2 LQKENI. V trimming: 3 bases; J trimming: 13 bases; junction bases outside the gene matches: 8.